This TCR beta chain was obtained from a study of T cells in Graves' hyperthyroidism and ophthalmopathy. The germline V gene encodes CDR1 SGDLS and CDR2 YYNGEE. This CDR3 region has 14 residues. V lost 0 bases, J lost 5 bases, and 8 bases lay in between. The investigators amplified TCR beta CDR3 regions from RNA transcripts. HTBI primers were used for first-round RT-PCR of the TCR CDR3. Each CDR3 protein gets one entry after TCRdb re-called the multiplex PCR reads with MiXCR. The top ten clones hold roughly a sixth of a sample with 730,000 or so distinct CDR3 sequences, about 19% of them seen once. This rearrangement joins TRBV9 to TRBJ1-4; D ambiguous. Material for sequencing was blood. The TCR was taken from a woman in her 50s with Graves' hyperthyroidism that later progressed to Graves' ophthalmopathy. The chain's CDR3 is CASSVEGHNEKLFF. In DNA form, the CDR3 reads TGTGCCAGCAGCGTAGAGGGTCACAATGAAAAACTGTTTTTT.